What follows is one T cell receptor beta chain and its context. The authors' processing: Reference gene primer amplification gave estimated nucleated cell counts. Using immunoSEQ multiplex PCR, the repertoire was profiled, and TCRdb retains in-frame clones only, with some absent. The V and J calls and the clone size are those of that table, but D and trimming were determined from the DNA. The sample carries under 450,000 clones, more than 70% recorded once. Seattle cases were enrolled at active infection and followed longitudinally. Germline V gene lookup returns CDR1 LGHDT and CDR2 YNNKEL (reference sequence). V lost 0 bases and J 3 bases, leaving 16 bases between the germline ends. The CDR3 has 17 residues. These data originate in a study of blood T cell repertoires in COVID-19. Background on the study: Some COVID-19 samples were acute and others convalescent; all came from the United States, Italy and Spain. PBMCs, B-cell-depleted T cells, or T cells were the source of the cDNA or gDNA that made up the material.

This receptor was taken from a woman aged 45-65 years with COVID-19, enrolled during active disease. Sequenced input: peripheral blood. This chain links TRBV3-1 (or the pseudogene TRBV3-2) with TRBJ2-3; the D gene is possibly TRBD1 (6 bases). CDR3 sequence reads: CASSQEVPGHITDTQYF. CDR3 DNA: TGTGCCAGCAGCCAAGAAGTCCCGGGACATATAACAGATACGCAGTATTTT.